This TCR beta chain was sequenced in a study of PD-1 blockade in classical Hodgkin lymphoma. Assay: immunoSEQ multiplex PCR; the TCRdb copy retains only in-frame clones and omits some. The data show tens of thousands of clones, with more than 70% seen just once and around an eighth held by the top ten. All patients relapsed after autologous stem cell transplantation, and brentuximab vedotin exposure varied. Regarding this clone: Other DNA sequences in the same sample also yield this CDR3.

V lost 0 bases and J lost 5, with 9 bases in between. Germline CDR1 is SGDLS and CDR2 is YYNGEE. The CDR3 has 13 amino acids. This clonotype was sampled from a human donor with classical Hodgkin lymphoma. The chain joins TRBV9 to TRBJ2-7; D might be TRBD1 (6 bases). The sample consisted of peripheral blood mononuclear cells (PBMCs), taken at baseline. The CDR3 reads CASSVAGGDEQYF. In nucleotides, the CDR3 is TGTGCCAGCAGCGTAGCTGGGGGCGACGAGCAGTACTTC.